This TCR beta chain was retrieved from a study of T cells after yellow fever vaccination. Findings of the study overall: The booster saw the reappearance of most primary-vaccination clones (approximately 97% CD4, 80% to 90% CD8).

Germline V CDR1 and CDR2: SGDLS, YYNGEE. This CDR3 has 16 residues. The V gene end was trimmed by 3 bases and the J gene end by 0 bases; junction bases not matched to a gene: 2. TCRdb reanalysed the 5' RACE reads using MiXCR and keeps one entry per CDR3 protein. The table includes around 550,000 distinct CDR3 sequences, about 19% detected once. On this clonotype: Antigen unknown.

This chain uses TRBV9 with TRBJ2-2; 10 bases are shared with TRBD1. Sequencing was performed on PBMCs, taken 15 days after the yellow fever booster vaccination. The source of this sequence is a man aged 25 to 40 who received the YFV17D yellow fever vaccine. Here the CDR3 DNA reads TGTGCCAGCAGCGCCGGACAGGGGGCGAACACCGGGGAGCTGTTTTTT. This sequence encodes CASSAGQGANTGELFF.